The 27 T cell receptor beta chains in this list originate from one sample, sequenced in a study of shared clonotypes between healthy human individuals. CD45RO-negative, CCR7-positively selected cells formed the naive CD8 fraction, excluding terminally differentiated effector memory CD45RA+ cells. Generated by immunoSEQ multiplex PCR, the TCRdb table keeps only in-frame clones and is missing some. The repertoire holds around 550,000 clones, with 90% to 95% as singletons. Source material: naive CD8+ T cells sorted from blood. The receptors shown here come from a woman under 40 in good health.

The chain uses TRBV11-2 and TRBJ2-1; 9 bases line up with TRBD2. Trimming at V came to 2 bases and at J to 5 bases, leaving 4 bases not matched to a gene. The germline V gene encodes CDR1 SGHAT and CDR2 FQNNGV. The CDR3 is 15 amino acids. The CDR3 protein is CASSLYPSGDNEQFF. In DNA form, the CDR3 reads TGTGCCAGCAGCTTATATCCTAGCGGGGACAATGAGCAGTTCTTC.

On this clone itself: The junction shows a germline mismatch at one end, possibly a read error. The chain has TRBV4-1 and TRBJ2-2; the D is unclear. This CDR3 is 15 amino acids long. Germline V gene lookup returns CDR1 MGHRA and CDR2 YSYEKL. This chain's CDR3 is CASRQGRSNTGELFF. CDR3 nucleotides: TGCGCCAGCAGACAAGGACGGTCGAACACCGGGGAGCTGTTTTTT.

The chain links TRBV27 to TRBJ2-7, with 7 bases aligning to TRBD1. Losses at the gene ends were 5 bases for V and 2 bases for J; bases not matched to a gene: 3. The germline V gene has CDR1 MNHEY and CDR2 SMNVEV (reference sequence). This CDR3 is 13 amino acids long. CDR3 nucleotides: TGTGCCAGCAGTCCGGGACAGACCTACGAGCAGTACTTC. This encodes CASSPGQTYEQYF.

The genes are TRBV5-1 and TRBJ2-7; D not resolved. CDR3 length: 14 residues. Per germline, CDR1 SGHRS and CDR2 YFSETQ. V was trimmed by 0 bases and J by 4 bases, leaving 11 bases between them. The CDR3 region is CASSLGLTKYEQYF. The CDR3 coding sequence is TGCGCCAGCAGCTTGGGCCTTACCAAATACGAGCAGTACTTC.

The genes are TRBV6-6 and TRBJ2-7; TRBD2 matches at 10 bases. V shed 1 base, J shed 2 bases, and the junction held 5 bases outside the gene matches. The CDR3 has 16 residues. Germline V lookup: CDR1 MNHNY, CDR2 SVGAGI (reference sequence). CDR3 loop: CASSYFLAGATYEQYF. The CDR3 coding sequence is TGTGCCAGCAGTTACTTCCTAGCGGGAGCGACCTACGAGCAGTACTTC.

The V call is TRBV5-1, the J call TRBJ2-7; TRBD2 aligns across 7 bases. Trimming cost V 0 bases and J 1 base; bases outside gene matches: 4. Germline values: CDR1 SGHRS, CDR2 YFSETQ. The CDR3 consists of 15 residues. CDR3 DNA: TGCGCCAGCAGCTTGGAAAGGGAGGGATCCTACGAGCAGTACTTC. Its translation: CASSLEREGSYEQYF.

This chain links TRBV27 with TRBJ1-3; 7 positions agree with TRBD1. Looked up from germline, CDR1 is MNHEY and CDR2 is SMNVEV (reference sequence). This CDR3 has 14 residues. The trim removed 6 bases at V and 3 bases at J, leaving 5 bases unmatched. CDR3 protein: CASRGTAIGNTIYF. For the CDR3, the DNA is TGTGCCAGCAGGGGGACAGCTATTGGAAACACCATATATTTT.

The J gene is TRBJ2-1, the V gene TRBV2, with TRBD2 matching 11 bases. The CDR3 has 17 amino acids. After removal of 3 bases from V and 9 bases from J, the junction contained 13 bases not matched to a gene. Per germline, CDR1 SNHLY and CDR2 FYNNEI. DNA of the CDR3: TGTGCCAGCAGTGATAGGGGGGGGACTAGCGGAACTCGTGAGCAGTTCTTC. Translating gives CASSDRGGTSGTREQFF.

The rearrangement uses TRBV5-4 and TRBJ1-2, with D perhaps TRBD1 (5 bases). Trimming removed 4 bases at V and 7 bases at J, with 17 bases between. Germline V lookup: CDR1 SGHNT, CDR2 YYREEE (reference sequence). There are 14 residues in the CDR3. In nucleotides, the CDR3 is TGTGCCAGCAGCGCCCCTGACAGAGAAGTTGGCTACACCTTC. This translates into CASSAPDREVGYTF.

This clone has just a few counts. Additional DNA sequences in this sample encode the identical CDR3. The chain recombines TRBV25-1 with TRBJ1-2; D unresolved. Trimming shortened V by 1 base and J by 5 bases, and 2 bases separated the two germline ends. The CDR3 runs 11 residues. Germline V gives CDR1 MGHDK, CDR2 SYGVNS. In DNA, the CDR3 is TGTGCCAGCAGTGAATCATATGGCTACACCTTC. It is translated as CASSESYGYTF.

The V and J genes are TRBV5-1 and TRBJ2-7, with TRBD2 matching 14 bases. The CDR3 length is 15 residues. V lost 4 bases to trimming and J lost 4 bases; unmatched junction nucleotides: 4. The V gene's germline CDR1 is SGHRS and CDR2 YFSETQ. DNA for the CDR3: TGCGCCAGCAGCCACGGGACTAGCGGGAGTTACGAGCAGTACTTC. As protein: CASSHGTSGSYEQYF.

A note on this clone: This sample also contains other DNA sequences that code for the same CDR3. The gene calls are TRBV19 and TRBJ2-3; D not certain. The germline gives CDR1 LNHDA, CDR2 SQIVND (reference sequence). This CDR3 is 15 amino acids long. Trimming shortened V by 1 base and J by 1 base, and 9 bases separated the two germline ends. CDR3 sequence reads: CASSIGAAGTDTQYF. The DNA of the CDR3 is TGTGCCAGTAGTATAGGGGCAGCTGGCACAGATACGCAGTATTTT.

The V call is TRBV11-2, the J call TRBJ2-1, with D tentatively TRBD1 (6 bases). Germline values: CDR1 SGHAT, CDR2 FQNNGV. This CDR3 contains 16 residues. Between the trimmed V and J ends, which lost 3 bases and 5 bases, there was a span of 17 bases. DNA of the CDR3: TGTGCCAGCAGCTTGGTCAGGGGCCAAACCAACAATGAGCAGTTCTTC. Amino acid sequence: CASSLVRGQTNNEQFF.

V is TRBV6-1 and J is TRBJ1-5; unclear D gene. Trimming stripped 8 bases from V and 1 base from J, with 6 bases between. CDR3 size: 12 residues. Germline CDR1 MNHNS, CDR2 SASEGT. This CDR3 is CASERSNQPQHF. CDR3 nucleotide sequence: TGTGCCAGCGAACGGAGCAATCAGCCCCAGCATTTT.

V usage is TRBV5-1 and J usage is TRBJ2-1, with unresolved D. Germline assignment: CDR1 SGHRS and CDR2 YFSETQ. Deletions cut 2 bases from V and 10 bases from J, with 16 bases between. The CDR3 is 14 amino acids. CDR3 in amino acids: CASSFLAMSQEQFF. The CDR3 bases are TGCGCCAGCAGCTTCCTGGCCATGAGTCAAGAGCAGTTCTTC.

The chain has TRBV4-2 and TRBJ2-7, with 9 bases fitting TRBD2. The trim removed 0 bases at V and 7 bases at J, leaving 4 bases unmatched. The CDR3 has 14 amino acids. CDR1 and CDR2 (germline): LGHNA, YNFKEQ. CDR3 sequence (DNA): TGTGCCAGCAGCCAAGAAGGTCTAGCGGGAGAGCAGTACTTC. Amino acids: CASSQEGLAGEQYF.

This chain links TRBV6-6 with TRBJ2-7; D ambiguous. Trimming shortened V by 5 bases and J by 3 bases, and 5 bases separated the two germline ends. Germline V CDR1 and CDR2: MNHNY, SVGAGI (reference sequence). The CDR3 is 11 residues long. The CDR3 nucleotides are TGTGCCAGCAGTCACAGCTACGAGCAGTACTTC. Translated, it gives CASSHSYEQYF.

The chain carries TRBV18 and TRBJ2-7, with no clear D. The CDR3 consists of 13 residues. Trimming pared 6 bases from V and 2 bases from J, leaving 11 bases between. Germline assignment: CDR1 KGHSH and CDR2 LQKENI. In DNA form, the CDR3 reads TGTGCCAGCTCCCTGGGCTCCACCTACGAGCAGTACTTC. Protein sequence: CASSLGSTYEQYF.

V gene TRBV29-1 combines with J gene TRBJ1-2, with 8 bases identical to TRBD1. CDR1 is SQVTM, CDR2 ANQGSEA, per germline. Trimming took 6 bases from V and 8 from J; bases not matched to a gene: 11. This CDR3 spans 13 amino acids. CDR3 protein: CSVAGGTGGGYTF. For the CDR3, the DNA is TGCAGCGTCGCCGGGGGGACAGGAGGCGGCTACACCTTC.

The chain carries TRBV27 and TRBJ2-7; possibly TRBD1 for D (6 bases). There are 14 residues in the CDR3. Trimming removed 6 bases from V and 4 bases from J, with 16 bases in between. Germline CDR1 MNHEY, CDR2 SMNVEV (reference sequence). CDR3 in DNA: TGTGCCAGCAGCGAAGGCGCGACAGGTTACGAGCAGTACTTC. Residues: CASSEGATGYEQYF.

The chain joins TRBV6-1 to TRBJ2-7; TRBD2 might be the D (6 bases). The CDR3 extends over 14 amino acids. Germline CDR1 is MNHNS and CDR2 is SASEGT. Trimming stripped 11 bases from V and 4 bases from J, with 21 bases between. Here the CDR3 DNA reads TGTGCCGTTGGGGAGGTCGGCGGGTCTTACGAGCAGTACTTC. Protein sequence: CAVGEVGGSYEQYF.

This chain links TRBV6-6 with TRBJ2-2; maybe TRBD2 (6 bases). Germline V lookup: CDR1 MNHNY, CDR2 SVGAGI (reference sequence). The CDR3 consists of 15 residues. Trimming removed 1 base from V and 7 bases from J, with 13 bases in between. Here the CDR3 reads CASSYFHGGDGELFF. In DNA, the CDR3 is TGTGCCAGCAGTTACTTCCACGGCGGGGACGGGGAGCTGTTTTTT.

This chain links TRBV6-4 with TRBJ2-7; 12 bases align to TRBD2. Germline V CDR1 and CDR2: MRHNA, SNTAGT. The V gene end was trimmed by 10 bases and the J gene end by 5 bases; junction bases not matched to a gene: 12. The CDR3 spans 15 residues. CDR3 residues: CATFGLAGGPDEQYF. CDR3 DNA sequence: TGTGCCACCTTTGGGCTAGCGGGAGGGCCCGACGAGCAGTACTTC.

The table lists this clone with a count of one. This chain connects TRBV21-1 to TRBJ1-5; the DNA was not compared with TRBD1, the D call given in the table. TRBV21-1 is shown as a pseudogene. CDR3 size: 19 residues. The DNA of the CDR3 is TGTGCCAGCAGCAAAGAGGAAGGGGGATGTTTAAGAAGCAATCAGCCCCAGCATTTT. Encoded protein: CASSKEEGGCLRSNQPQHF.

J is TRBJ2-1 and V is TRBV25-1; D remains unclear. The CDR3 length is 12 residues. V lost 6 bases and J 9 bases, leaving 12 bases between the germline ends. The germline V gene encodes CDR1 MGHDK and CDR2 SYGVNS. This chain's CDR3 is CASSGPFREQFF. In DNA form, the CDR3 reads TGTGCCAGCAGCGGGCCGTTTCGTGAGCAGTTCTTC.

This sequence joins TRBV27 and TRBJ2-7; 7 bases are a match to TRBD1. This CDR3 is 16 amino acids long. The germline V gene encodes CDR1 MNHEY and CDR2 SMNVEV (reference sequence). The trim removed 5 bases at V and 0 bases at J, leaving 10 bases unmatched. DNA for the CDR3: TGTGCCAGCAGTCCCTCCCAGGGGGAGCACTCCTACGAGCAGTACTTC. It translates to CASSPSQGEHSYEQYF.

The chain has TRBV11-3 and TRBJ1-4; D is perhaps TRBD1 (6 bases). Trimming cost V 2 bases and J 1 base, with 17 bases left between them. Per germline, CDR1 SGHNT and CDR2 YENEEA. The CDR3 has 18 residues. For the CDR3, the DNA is TGTGCCAGCAGCTTATCGGTCGAACAGGGAAGAACTAATGAAAAACTGTTTTTT. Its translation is CASSLSVEQGRTNEKLFF.